This T cell receptor (beta chain) was identified during a study of blood T cells in healthy people across ages. The people who gave samples were healthy Caucasians from Russia, aged roughly 6 to 90. Investigators took approximately 9.4 milliliters of peripheral blood from every donor. This clonotype was observed many times. Combining a sample-barcoded 5' primer with a J-beta primer mix, a second PCR ran for about 6 to 11 cycles. MiXCR, run by TCRdb on the 5' RACE reads, gives a single entry per CDR3 protein. Counted here are just under 550,000 distinct CDR3 sequences, about 24% occurring once; the ten biggest clones make up around 10%. Germline values: CDR1 SGHTA, CDR2 FQGNSA. This CDR3 has 14 residues. With 1 base removed from V and 2 bases from J, the gap between germline ends came to 8 bases. This sample was also put to use in a study of T cells of mothers and their children. That source notes: Each child contributed some 3 million TCR beta CDR3 reads, while each mother contributed over 9 million.

The sequencing input was blood. This sequence originates from a boy between 5 and 17 years old in good health. The chain joins TRBV7-2 to TRBJ2-5, with TRBD2 as a possible D gene (6 bases). CDR3 sequence (DNA): TGTGCCAGCAGCTTAGTAGCGGCGCAAGAGACCCAGTACTTC. It specifies CASSLVAAQETQYF.